The 19 T cell receptor beta chains given below trace back to one sample, sequenced in a study of blood T cell repertoires in COVID-19. The assay was immunoSEQ multiplex PCR, and TCRdb's table has in-frame clones only and misses some. The profile shows fewer than 500,000 clones, around 90% of them singletons. The sample consisted of PBMCs or T cells enriched from blood (not recorded which). Receptors originate from a woman aged 18-29 years who had recovered from COVID-19.

The rearrangement joins TRBV2 to TRBJ2-7; 8 bases are shared with TRBD1. V gave up 7 bases and J gave up 0 bases; unmatched junction bases: 5. Germline V CDR1 and CDR2: SNHLY, FYNNEI. The CDR3 runs 14 residues. The CDR3 region is CASKGQVLSYEQYF. CDR3 bases: TGTGCCAGCAAGGGACAGGTCCTCTCCTACGAGCAGTACTTC.

J is TRBJ2-7 and V is TRBV11-2; 13 positions agree with TRBD2. The V and J ends lost 4 bases and 4 bases, in that order; junction bases with no gene match: 4. Germline-derived CDR1 and CDR2 are SGHAT and FQNNGV. The CDR3 covers 15 residues. In nucleotides, the CDR3 is TGTGCCAGCAGCTCGGGGACTAGCGGGGAGTACGAGCAGTACTTC. It yields the protein CASSSGTSGEYEQYF.

The chain links TRBV5-1 to TRBJ1-1; D may be TRBD1 (5 bases). This CDR3 is built from 15 residues. Trimming left V 0 bases short and J 4 bases short, with 13 bases between. The germline CDR1 and CDR2 sequences are SGHRS and YFSETQ. The CDR3: CASSLGAGIGTEAFF. The CDR3, as DNA: TGCGCCAGCAGCTTGGGGGCAGGGATTGGCACTGAAGCTTTCTTT.

The chain uses TRBV28 and TRBJ2-1, with D perhaps TRBD2 (5 bases). The CDR3 contains 12 residues. Germline V CDR1 and CDR2: MDHEN, SYDVKM. Trimming left V 10 bases short and J 5 bases short, with 12 bases between. The CDR3 here is CATHSANNEQFF. The CDR3 DNA reads TGTGCCACCCATAGCGCGAACAATGAGCAGTTCTTC. Using reference TRBV28 and TRBJ2-1 for the parts outside the CDR3, the full variable domain is DVKVTQSSRYLVKRTGEKVFLECVQDMDHENMFWYRQDPGLGLRLIYFSYDVKMKEKGDIPEGYSVSREKKERFSLILESASTNQTSMYLCATHSANNEQFFGPGTRLTVL.

The chain uses TRBV6-6 and TRBJ2-7; perhaps TRBD2 as D (5 bases). The germline V and J ends were trimmed by 7 bases and 3 bases, with 16 bases remaining between them. The CDR3 is 14 amino acids. The V gene's germline CDR1 is MNHNY and CDR2 SVGAGI (reference sequence). CDR3 bases: TGTGCCAGCATCCAGAGCCGGGGTGGCTACGAGCAGTACTTC. It encodes CASIQSRGGYEQYF.

The V and J genes are TRBV9 and TRBJ2-2; possible D gene TRBD1, 5 bases. Trimming pared 1 base from V and 5 bases from J, leaving 9 bases between. The CDR3 has 14 residues. Looked up from germline, CDR1 is SGDLS and CDR2 is YYNGEE. DNA for the CDR3: TGTGCCAGCAGCGTACAGGGAAGTACCGGGGAGCTGTTTTTT. Protein: CASSVQGSTGELFF.

The chain recombines TRBV3-1 (or the pseudogene TRBV3-2) with TRBJ1-2, with a tentative D call TRBD1 (6 bases). The CDR3 spans 12 residues. CDR1 and CDR2 from the germline V gene are LGHDT and YNNKEL (reference sequence). Trimming stripped 1 base from V and 13 bases from J, with 13 bases between. CDR3 in DNA: TGTGCCAGCAGCCAAGGGCCGACAGGCCTCACCTTC. Protein: CASSQGPTGLTF.

This chain links TRBV4-2 with TRBJ1-4; no firm D call. Trimming left V 0 bases short and J 8 bases short, with 10 bases between. CDR3 length: 14 amino acids. Germline values: CDR1 LGHNA, CDR2 YNFKEQ. The CDR3 loop reads CASSQDKREEKLFF. The CDR3 region has the DNA TGTGCCAGCAGCCAAGATAAACGGGAGGAAAAACTGTTTTTT.

The rearrangement joins TRBV12-3 or TRBV12-4 to TRBJ1-2, with unresolved D. Trimming cost V 5 bases and J 8 bases, with 15 bases left between them. The CDR3 has 13 residues. DNA for the CDR3: TGTGCCAGCAGTCCCGGAGGCGCGAGCGGCTACACCTTC. Protein product: CASSPGGASGYTF.

This clone appeared once. The rearrangement links TRBV5-1 to TRBJ1-2; D not resolved. Trimming took 1 base from V and 6 from J, leaving 10 bases between them. Germline V gene data show CDR1 as SGHRS and CDR2 as YFSETQ. The CDR3 is 13 amino acids. The CDR3 nucleotides are TGCGCCAGCAGCTTGCTGACTGCTAATGGCTACACCTTC. It is translated as CASSLLTANGYTF.

The gene calls are TRBV5-1 and TRBJ1-6, with D perhaps matching TRBD1 (5 bases). V was pared by 2 bases and J by 9 bases, with 12 bases between. The CDR3 is 14 amino acids. Germline V gives CDR1 SGHRS, CDR2 YFSETQ. As DNA, the CDR3 is TGCGCCAGCAGCTTCGGGGGTGAGGCTTCACCCCTCCACTTT. Translating it yields CASSFGGEASPLHF.

Written as DNA, the CDR3 is TGTGCCAGCACTCGAATGGCCAGCGATGGCTACACCTTC. This translates into CASTRMASDGYTF. This sequence joins TRBV12-3 or TRBV12-4 and TRBJ1-2; D remains unclear. There are 13 residues in the CDR3. V dropped 7 bases and J dropped 6 bases, with 15 bases sitting between them.

The chain joins TRBV5-6 to TRBJ2-2; 13 bases map to TRBD2. The trim removed 2 bases at V and 7 bases at J, leaving 11 bases unmatched. The CDR3 consists of 18 residues. Germline CDR1 and CDR2: SGHDT and YYEEEE. DNA of the CDR3: TGTGCCAGCAGCTTCCCCGGGACTAGCGGGGCCCGGAACGGGGAGCTGTTTTTT. It is translated as CASSFPGTSGARNGELFF.

The V and J genes are TRBV5-1 and TRBJ2-5; 13 nucleotides line up with TRBD2. With V trimmed by 3 bases and J by 4 bases, 3 bases remained unmatched. There are 15 residues in the CDR3. In germline, CDR1 is SGHRS, CDR2 YFSETQ. Here the CDR3 reads CASSSWTSGGETQYF. DNA of the CDR3: TGCGCCAGCAGCTCTTGGACTAGCGGGGGAGAGACCCAGTACTTC.

The chain couples TRBV27 to TRBJ1-1, with 8 bases identical to TRBD1. The CDR3 is 15 amino acids. CDR1 and CDR2 from the germline V gene are MNHEY and SMNVEV (reference sequence). V was clipped by 5 bases and J by 1 base; unmatched bases: 6. CDR3 sequence reads: CASSPRQGANTEAFF. The CDR3 nucleotides read TGTGCCAGCAGTCCCCGTCAGGGGGCGAACACTGAAGCTTTCTTT.

J is TRBJ1-1 and V is TRBV19; D ambiguous. There are 15 residues in the CDR3. Trimming removed 0 bases at V and 10 bases at J, with 18 bases between. Germline assignment: CDR1 LNHDA and CDR2 SQIVND (reference sequence). As DNA, the CDR3 is TGTGCCAGTAGTATAGATGTCCGGGGTCTTGTCGGAGCTTTCTTT. Translating gives CASSIDVRGLVGAFF.

This sequence joins TRBV24-1 and TRBJ1-2; a weak D match, TRBD1 (5 bases). Per germline, CDR1 KGHDR and CDR2 SFDVKD. Deletions cut 4 bases from V and 4 bases from J, with 6 bases between. The CDR3 runs to 12 residues. CDR3 DNA sequence: TGTGCCACCAGTGAGGACACCTATGGCTACACCTTC. Its translation is CATSEDTYGYTF.

The CDR3 coding sequence is TGTGCCAGCAGCTTTTATTTAGGGGGCTCTGGGGCCAACGTCCTGACTTTC. Translation: CASSFYLGGSGANVLTF. The chain employs TRBV5-6 and TRBJ2-6, with a weak D call TRBD1 (6 bases). The germline CDR1 and CDR2 sequences are SGHDT and YYEEEE. The ends were cut back, 2 bases at V and 0 bases at J, with 12 bases in the middle. The CDR3 consists of 17 residues. Supplemented by reference TRBV5-6 and TRBJ2-6, the full variable domain reads DAGVTQSPTHLIKTRGQQVTLRCSPKSGHDTVSWYQQALGQGPQFIFQYYEEEERQRGNFPDRFSGHQFPNYSSELNVNALLLGDSALYLCASSFYLGGSGANVLTFGAGSRLTVL.

CDR3 nucleotide sequence: TGTGCCAGCAGCCCCGGGACAGGGGTTAGGTACGAGCAGTACTTC. Translating gives CASSPGTGVRYEQYF. V and J are TRBV7-6 and TRBJ2-7, with 10 bases identical to TRBD1. CDR3 length: 15 amino acids. CDR1 SGHVS and CDR2 FNYEAQ come from the germline V gene. Trimming removed 5 bases from V and 4 bases from J; junction bases left unmatched: 8.